The source of this T cell receptor (beta chain) is a study of blood T cell repertoires in COVID-19. Germline V CDR1 and CDR2: LGHDT, YNNKEL (reference sequence). Trimming shortened V by 1 base and J by 0 bases, and 13 bases separated the two germline ends. CDR3 length: 17 residues. Generated by immunoSEQ multiplex PCR, the TCRdb table keeps only in-frame clones and is missing some. The table includes about 83,000 clones, around 84% detected once. The chain recombines TRBV3-1 (or the pseudogene TRBV3-2) with TRBJ1-5; D might be TRBD1 (6 bases). The receptor was isolated from a man of 80 years or more with active or convalescent COVID-19. Material: peripheral blood. CDR3 region: CASSQGAYRASNQPQHF. Here the CDR3 DNA reads TGTGCCAGCAGCCAAGGGGCCTACAGGGCTAGCAATCAGCCCCAGCATTTT.